A selection of T cell receptor beta chains follows, all from one sample in a study of T-cell memory formation after mild COVID-19. TCRdb re-analysed the 5' RACE reads in MiXCR, keeping a single row per CDR3 protein. This sample yields a few hundred thousand distinct CDR3 sequences, of which about 20% are seen a single time; around 7.7% belongs to the top ten. The sequencing sample was made of PBMCs or a T cell subset sorted from them (not recorded which). All receptors derive from an adult woman who had mild COVID-19 (a few samples of this study predate the infection). Cell type and time point are not known. Each CDR3 is given with its conserved first and last residue. The D gene is left open where the match is weak. Where a row states a size, it is once, few, many or the class of an expanded clone; other rows omit it.

V gene: TRBV7-9
J gene: TRBJ2-1
clone size: few
D gene: TRBD1
CDR3 protein: CASSWTGKRTQFF
CDR3 DNA: TGTGCCAGCAGCTGGACAGGGAAAAGAACGCAGTTCTTC

V gene: TRBV18
J gene: TRBJ2-7
clone size: NA
D gene: NA
CDR3 protein: CASSPRSNYEQYF
CDR3 DNA: TGTGCCAGCTCACCAAGGTCCAACTACGAGCAGTACTTC

V gene: TRBV28
J gene: TRBJ1-6
clone size: NA
D gene: TRBD1
CDR3 protein: CASRAGQANSPLHF
CDR3 DNA: TGTGCCAGCAGAGCTGGACAGGCCAATTCACCCCTCCACTTT

V gene: TRBV30
J gene: TRBJ1-1
clone size: NA
D gene: TRBD1
CDR3 protein: CAWRSGQGWTEAFF
CDR3 DNA: TGTGCCTGGCGCTCGGGACAGGGGTGGACTGAAGCTTTCTTT

V gene: TRBV4-1
J gene: TRBJ1-5
clone size: NA
D gene: NA
CDR3 protein: CASSQDTASNQPQHF
CDR3 DNA: TGCGCCAGCAGCCAAGATACAGCTAGCAATCAGCCCCAGCATTTT

V gene: TRBV5-1
J gene: TRBJ2-1
clone size: few
D gene: NA
CDR3 protein: CASSLDRGLGNNEQFF
CDR3 DNA: TGCGCCAGCAGCTTGGATCGGGGTCTAGGGAACAATGAGCAGTTCTTC

V gene: TRBV6-5
J gene: TRBJ1-2
clone size: NA
D gene: NA
CDR3 protein: CASSPHRTAGYTF
CDR3 DNA: TGTGCCAGCAGTCCTCACCGGACTGCTGGCTACACCTTC

V gene: TRBV5-1
J gene: TRBJ2-7
clone size: NA
D gene: NA
CDR3 protein: CASSSRQTF
CDR3 DNA: TGCGCCAGCAGCTCTCGCCAGACGTTC

V gene: TRBV7-8
J gene: TRBJ2-7
clone size: NA
D gene: NA
CDR3 protein: CASSLTRYPYEQYF
CDR3 DNA: TGTGCCAGCAGCTTGACAAGATACCCCTACGAGCAGTACTTC

V gene: TRBV29-1
J gene: TRBJ1-2
clone size: few
D gene: NA
CDR3 protein: CSVEVGGDEGYTF
CDR3 DNA: TGCAGCGTTGAAGTTGGTGGGGATGAAGGCTACACCTTC

V gene: TRBV5-5
J gene: TRBJ2-2
clone size: NA
D gene: TRBD2
CDR3 protein: CASSLRTSGGVPNTGELFF
CDR3 DNA: TGTGCCAGCAGCTTACGGACTAGCGGGGGGGTTCCGAACACCGGGGAGCTGTTTTTT

V gene: TRBV20-1
J gene: TRBJ2-2
clone size: NA
D gene: NA
CDR3 protein: CSARVPGEGTGELFF
CDR3 DNA: TGCAGTGCTAGAGTCCCGGGAGAGGGCACCGGGGAGCTGTTTTTT

V gene: TRBV29-1
J gene: TRBJ2-5
clone size: few
D gene: TRBD1
CDR3 protein: CSVVLGQGAQETQYF
CDR3 DNA: TGCAGCGTTGTCCTTGGACAGGGCGCCCAAGAGACCCAGTACTTC

V gene: TRBV7-8
J gene: TRBJ2-3
clone size: few
D gene: TRBD2
CDR3 protein: CATSMVPSGVTDTQYF
CDR3 DNA: TGTGCCACCTCAATGGTACCTAGCGGGGTCACAGATACGCAGTATTTT

V gene: TRBV19
J gene: TRBJ2-3
clone size: few
D gene: NA
CDR3 protein: CASSDPATTGTDTQYF
CDR3 DNA: TGTGCCAGTAGTGATCCGGCAACTACGGGCACAGATACGCAGTATTTT

V gene: TRBV7-9
J gene: TRBJ1-1
clone size: few
D gene: NA
CDR3 protein: CASSPLSIMNTEAFF
CDR3 DNA: TGTGCCAGCAGCCCCCTATCCATCATGAACACTGAAGCTTTCTTT

V gene: TRBV29-1
J gene: TRBJ2-4
clone size: many
D gene: NA
CDR3 protein: CSGGTLNIQYF
CDR3 DNA: TGCAGCGGTGGGACCTTAAACATTCAGTACTTC

V gene: TRBV7-9
J gene: TRBJ2-1
clone size: NA
D gene: TRBD2
CDR3 protein: CASGTSDSYNEQFF
CDR3 DNA: TGTGCCAGCGGAACTAGCGACTCCTACAATGAGCAGTTCTTC

V gene: TRBV9
J gene: TRBJ2-1
clone size: NA
D gene: TRBD2
CDR3 protein: CASSVSSGPYNEQFF
CDR3 DNA: TGTGCCAGCAGCGTCTCTAGCGGACCTTACAATGAGCAGTTCTTC

V gene: TRBV23-1
J gene: TRBJ2-1
clone size: few
D gene: NA
CDR3 protein: CASRRTRSGYNEQFF
CDR3 DNA: TGCGCCAGCAGACGTACTAGAAGTGGGTACAATGAGCAGTTCTTC

V gene: TRBV6-1
J gene: TRBJ2-2
clone size: NA
D gene: TRBD1
CDR3 protein: CASSEAQGAYTGELFF
CDR3 DNA: TGTGCCAGCAGTGAAGCACAGGGGGCTTACACCGGGGAGCTGTTTTTT

V gene: TRBV9
J gene: TRBJ2-3
clone size: once
D gene: NA
CDR3 protein: CASSPEGTIGPTDTQYF
CDR3 DNA: TGTGCCAGCAGCCCCGAGGGCACTATCGGACCCACAGATACGCAGTATTTT

V gene: TRBV20-1
J gene: TRBJ1-1
clone size: NA
D gene: NA
CDR3 protein: CSARGPVNTEAFF
CDR3 DNA: TGCAGTGCTAGAGGACCAGTGAACACTGAAGCTTTCTTT

V gene: TRBV5-1
J gene: TRBJ1-5
clone size: NA
D gene: NA
CDR3 protein: CASSRDLYQPQHF
CDR3 DNA: TGCGCCAGCTCTCGGGACCTCTATCAGCCCCAGCATTTT

V gene: TRBV25-1
J gene: TRBJ1-2
clone size: NA
D gene: NA
CDR3 protein: CASSEQGSNGYGYTF
CDR3 DNA: TGTGCCAGCAGTGAACAGGGGAGTAACGGCTATGGCTACACCTTC

V gene: TRBV6-4
J gene: TRBJ2-1
clone size: NA
D gene: NA
CDR3 protein: CASSDSQGNGGEQFF
CDR3 DNA: TGTGCCAGCAGTGACTCACAAGGGAATGGTGGGGAGCAGTTCTTC

V gene: TRBV5-1
J gene: TRBJ2-2
clone size: NA
D gene: NA
CDR3 protein: CASTWDTNTGELFF
CDR3 DNA: TGCGCCAGCACCTGGGACACAAACACCGGGGAGCTGTTTTTT

V gene: TRBV6-2/TRBV6-3
J gene: TRBJ1-1
clone size: NA
D gene: NA
CDR3 protein: CASSFDVQDVNTEAFF
CDR3 DNA: TGTGCCAGCAGTTTTGATGTTCAGGATGTGAACACTGAAGCTTTCTTT

V gene: TRBV6-2/TRBV6-3
J gene: TRBJ1-1
clone size: NA
D gene: NA
CDR3 protein: CASSLQWAGAEAFF
CDR3 DNA: TGTGCCAGCAGTTTACAGTGGGCAGGGGCTGAAGCTTTCTTT